This T cell receptor (beta chain) comes out of a study of T-cell memory formation after mild COVID-19. This clonotype was found a few times. Its antigen is unidentified. Whole-study results and caveats: Largely, contracting CD4+ clones fell within CM and EM, and contracting CD8+ clones within EMRA.

TCRdb passed the 5' RACE reads through MiXCR, listing each CDR3 protein once. The repertoire holds 300,000 to 400,000 distinct CDR3 sequences, around 30% seen once, with around an eighth in the top ten. The sample was PBMCs or a T cell subset sorted from them (not recorded which). The sequence was obtained from an adult woman who had mild COVID-19 (a few samples of this study predate the infection). Cell type and time point are not known.

In DNA form, the CDR3 reads TGTGCCAGCAGCCCGGCCGGGACAGGGAACAATGAGCAGTTCTTC. It is translated as CASSPAGTGNNEQFF. The chain combines TRBV3-1 with TRBJ2-1; TRBD1 matches 9 bases. V lost 4 bases and J lost 5; bases outside the gene matches: 6. The CDR3 totals 15 residues. From germline, CDR1 is LGHDT and CDR2 YNNKEL (reference sequence).